The entry below describes one T cell receptor beta chain. This specimen belongs to a study of technical replicates of blood from a few donors. TCRdb keeps only in-frame clones here, not all; method: immunoSEQ multiplex PCR. The table includes around 67,000 clones, approximately 83% detected once. Germline values: CDR1 KGHSH, CDR2 LQKENI. This CDR3 is built from 15 residues. V was clipped by 4 bases and J by 4 bases, with 16 bases between them. This clonotype was obtained from a human donor in good health. Some clones in this sample may be carry-over from other donors' samples. Input material: PBMCs. V and J are TRBV18 and TRBJ1-1; possible D gene TRBD1, 5 bases. CDR3 bases: TGTGCCAGCTCACTCTCCGGGACGGGGGGCACTGAAGCTTTCTTT. It codes for CASSLSGTGGTEAFF.